The 30 T cell receptor beta chains below come from one sample, sequenced in a study of T cell responses to AZD1222 COVID-19 vaccine. Profiled with immunoSEQ multiplex PCR; TCRdb holds only in-frame clones, not every one. The sample contains around 210,000 clones, about 95% of which appear only once. Here the sequenced sample was peripheral blood, taken 28 days after the second dose of the MenACWY control vaccine. The receptors shown here come from an adult who received the MenACWY meningococcal vaccine as a control.

The chain joins TRBV7-6 to TRBJ2-7; D may be TRBD1 (6 bases). Germline lookup yields CDR1 SGHVS and CDR2 FNYEAQ. Trimming took off 6 bases at V and 4 bases at J, with 19 bases between the two ends. The CDR3 is made up of 15 amino acids. The CDR3 nucleotides are TGTGCCAGCAGTCCCATGGTGGGGGCGGAGTACGAGCAGTACTTC. It yields the protein CASSPMVGAEYEQYF.

This chain links TRBV9 with TRBJ2-7; TRBD1 is a possible D gene (6 bases). Trimming took 0 bases from V and 3 from J, leaving 13 bases between them. The germline V gene has CDR1 SGDLS and CDR2 YYNGEE. This CDR3 is built from 15 residues. CDR3 bases: TGTGCCAGCAGCGTAGCTGCAGGGGTTGGCTACGAGCAGTACTTC. Translated: CASSVAAGVGYEQYF.

The chain carries TRBV5-1 and TRBJ2-7; TRBD1 might be the D (5 bases). The CDR3 totals 17 residues. The V end lost 6 bases, the J end lost 0 bases, and 22 bases lay between the germline ends. CDR1 SGHRS and CDR2 YFSETQ come from the germline V gene. The CDR3: CASNREVGRASSYEQYF. In DNA, the CDR3 is TGCGCCAGCAACCGAGAAGTTGGCAGGGCCAGCTCCTACGAGCAGTACTTC.

The chain recombines TRBV29-1 with TRBJ2-1; 7 nucleotides agree with TRBD1. CDR1 SQVTM and CDR2 ANQGSEA come from the germline V gene. CDR3 length: 13 residues. The V and J ends lost 7 bases and 10 bases, in that order; junction bases with no gene match: 13. The CDR3 nucleotides read TGCAGCGCGAGTCGACAGGGCAAATGGGAGCAGTTCTTC. Translated, it gives CSASRQGKWEQFF.

The chain uses TRBV9 and TRBJ2-7, with 7 bases identical to TRBD2. The CDR3 extends over 15 amino acids. J gave up 3 bases and V 4 bases, and 10 bases lay outside the gene matches. Germline V CDR1 and CDR2: SGDLS, YYNGEE. The CDR3 loop is CASSPGGLGGYEQYF. CDR3 coding DNA: TGTGCCAGCAGCCCGGGGGGACTGGGGGGCTACGAGCAGTACTTC.

The chain uses TRBV9 and TRBJ2-2; D possibly matches TRBD1 or TRBD2 (5 bases each). The CDR3 spans 15 residues. Trimming removed 1 base at V and 7 bases at J, with 14 bases between. Germline-derived CDR1 and CDR2 are SGDLS and YYNGEE. The CDR3 is CASSVSEGTVGELFF. The CDR3 coding sequence is TGTGCCAGCAGCGTATCGGAAGGGACGGTCGGGGAGCTGTTTTTT.

This chain links TRBV4-1 with TRBJ2-2, with D unclear. Germline CDR1 is MGHRA and CDR2 is YSYEKL. The length of the CDR3 is 12 residues. V gave up 5 bases and J gave up 8 bases, with 9 bases separating them. The CDR3 region is CASSSTPGELFF. The CDR3 DNA follows: TGCGCCAGCAGCTCAACGCCGGGGGAGCTGTTTTTT.

The V and J genes are TRBV19 and TRBJ1-1; D gene ambiguous. The CDR3 is 14 amino acids. Germline assignment: CDR1 LNHDA and CDR2 SQIVND (reference sequence). V lost 7 bases to trimming and J lost 0 bases, with 12 bases between them. In nucleotides, the CDR3 is TGTGCCAGTAAGTGGGAAGCTATGAACACTGAAGCTTTCTTT. Translating it yields CASKWEAMNTEAFF.

This chain joins TRBV10-3 and TRBJ1-4; tentative D call: TRBD1 (6 bases). From germline, CDR1 is ENHRY and CDR2 SYGVKD. Trimming left V 2 bases short and J 8 bases short, with 18 bases between. The CDR3 spans 16 residues. CDR3 protein: CAISEVKGGGIEKLFF. CDR3 bases: TGTGCCATCAGTGAGGTGAAAGGGGGGGGTATCGAAAAACTGTTTTTT.

V is TRBV9 and J is TRBJ2-7; perhaps TRBD2 as D (5 bases). Germline V gives CDR1 SGDLS, CDR2 YYNGEE. The CDR3 is 14 residues long. The V end lost 0 bases, the J end lost 7 bases, and 14 bases lay between the germline ends. For the CDR3, the DNA is TGTGCCAGCAGCGTAGGAGGGTCTCTTGCTGAGCAGTACTTC. Translated, it gives CASSVGGSLAEQYF.

This chain links TRBV7-9 with TRBJ2-6; maybe TRBD2 (6 bases). Per the germline V gene, CDR1 is SEHNR and CDR2 is FQNEAQ (reference sequence). CDR3 length: 16 amino acids. The ends were cut back, 0 bases at V and 0 bases at J, with 6 bases in the middle. Written as DNA, the CDR3 is TGTGCCAGCAGCTTAGCGGACTACTCTGGGGCCAACGTCCTGACTTTC. Protein: CASSLADYSGANVLTF. Full variable domain (remainder filled in from reference TRBV7-9 and TRBJ2-6): DTGVSQNPRHKITKRGQNVTFRCDPISEHNRLYWYRQTLGQGPEFLTYFQNEAQLEKSRLLSDRFSAERPKGSFSTLEIQRTEQGDSAMYLCASSLADYSGANVLTFGAGSRLTVL.

The chain uses TRBV11-1 and TRBJ2-2, with D possibly TRBD1 on 7 matching bases. Trimming stripped 8 bases from V and 3 bases from J, with 13 bases between. The CDR3 consists of 14 residues. Germline lookup yields CDR1 SGHAT and CDR2 FQDESV (reference sequence). The CDR3 DNA reads TGTGCCAGCGCCGGCAGGGGGGACACCGGGGAGCTGTTTTTT. Translation: CASAGRGDTGELFF. The whole variable domain, remainder taken from reference TRBV11-1 and TRBJ2-2, is EAEVAQSPRYKITEKSQAVAFWCDPISGHATLYWYRQILGQGPELLVQFQDESVVDDSQLPKDRFSAERLKGVDSTLKIQPAELGDSAMYLCASAGRGDTGELFFGEGSRLTVL.

The V call is TRBV19, the J call TRBJ2-2; TRBD2 matches at 7 bases. Germline values: CDR1 LNHDA, CDR2 SQIVND (reference sequence). The CDR3 runs 16 residues. V gave up 3 bases and J gave up 5 bases; unmatched junction bases: 9. CDR3 in DNA: TGTGCCAGTAGTATTGTGGGAGGGCCGGGTACCGGGGAGCTGTTTTTT. Protein product: CASSIVGGPGTGELFF.

This chain joins TRBV11-2 and TRBJ1-1, with D perhaps TRBD1 (5 bases). Germline CDR1 and CDR2: SGHAT and FQNNGV. The V gene lost 3 bases and the J gene lost 5 bases, with 13 bases spanning the gap. CDR3 length: 14 residues. The CDR3 sequence: CASSFEGWSTEAFF. The CDR3 coding sequence is TGTGCCAGCAGCTTTGAGGGGTGGAGTACTGAAGCTTTCTTT.

The rearrangement links TRBV19 to TRBJ2-3; 10 positions agree with TRBD2. V was pared by 7 bases and J by 3 bases, with 7 bases of the junction left unmatched. Germline CDR1 reads LNHDA; CDR2 reads SQIVND (reference sequence). This CDR3 has 15 amino acids. The CDR3 DNA sequence: TGTGCCAGTACCGGGGCTAGCGGGAGTACAGATACGCAGTATTTT. As protein: CASTGASGSTDTQYF.

A single count supports this clone. The chain carries TRBV18 and TRBJ2-5; D is perhaps TRBD1 (6 bases). The germline V and J ends were trimmed by 2 bases and 4 bases, with 14 bases remaining between them. Germline V gives CDR1 KGHSH, CDR2 LQKENI. The CDR3 spans 15 residues. The CDR3 is CASSPIEGVGETQYF. In DNA, the CDR3 is TGTGCCAGCTCACCAATCGAGGGGGTCGGAGAGACCCAGTACTTC.

In this sample, this clone turned up once. V gene TRBV11-1 combines with J gene TRBJ1-6; unclear D gene. This CDR3 has 15 residues. Trimming pared 8 bases from V and 3 bases from J, leaving 14 bases between. Germline V gene sequence: CDR1 SGHAT, CDR2 FQDESV (reference sequence). The CDR3 coding sequence is TGTGCCAGCGCAGACGAGACCAGCTATAATTCACCCCTCCACTTT. This encodes CASADETSYNSPLHF.

This clone was counted once. The chain joins TRBV6-6 to TRBJ2-2; D possibly uses TRBD1 or TRBD2 (5 bases each). V lost 2 bases, J lost 6 bases, and 13 bases lay in between. Germline V gene sequence: CDR1 MNHNY, CDR2 SVGAGI (reference sequence). The CDR3 length is 15 residues. CDR3 sequence reads: CASSYGGRGPGELFF. In nucleotides, the CDR3 is TGTGCCAGCAGTTACGGGGGACGGGGTCCCGGGGAGCTGTTTTTT.

This clone has only one observation. This rearrangement joins TRBV3-1 (or the pseudogene TRBV3-2) to TRBJ1-5; D ambiguous. CDR3 length: 14 amino acids. CDR1 and CDR2 from the germline V gene are LGHDT and YNNKEL (reference sequence). Trimming left V 0 bases short and J 4 bases short, with 7 bases between. The CDR3 is CASSQDPWNQPQHF. The DNA for the CDR3 is TGTGCCAGCAGCCAAGACCCTTGGAATCAGCCCCAGCATTTT.

On this clone: An end of the junction does not agree with germline; a read error may underlie this. The rearrangement links TRBV3-1 (or the pseudogene TRBV3-2) to TRBJ2-3, with TRBD1 matching over 7 bases. CDR1 and CDR2 (germline): LGHDT, YNNKEL (reference sequence). This CDR3 comprises 13 residues. The CDR3: CASSSPGTETQYF. CDR3 DNA: TGTGCCAGCAGCTCCCCCGGGACAGAAACGCAGTATTTT.

V gene TRBV5-1 combines with J gene TRBJ1-3; D gene uncertain. The CDR3 contains 14 residues. CDR1 is SGHRS, CDR2 YFSETQ, per germline. Between the trimmed V and J ends, which lost 5 bases and 0 bases, there was a span of 9 bases. The CDR3 spells CASRSTASGNTIYF. The CDR3 DNA reads TGCGCCAGCAGGTCAACAGCCTCTGGAAACACCATATATTTT.

This clone was counted between two and nine times. The V gene is TRBV19, the J gene TRBJ2-7, with 8 bases aligning to TRBD1. V was clipped by 3 bases and J by 6 bases; unmatched bases: 7. In germline, CDR1 is LNHDA, CDR2 SQIVND (reference sequence). This CDR3 is built from 14 residues. CDR3 nucleotides: TGTGCCAGTAGTATCGGGCAGGGGGCCGGCGAGCAGTACTTC. This codes for CASSIGQGAGEQYF.

The V and J genes are TRBV9 and TRBJ1-3, with D unresolved. The V and J ends lost 6 bases and 2 bases respectively, with 15 bases between them. The CDR3 has 15 amino acids. CDR1 and CDR2 (germline): SGDLS, YYNGEE. The CDR3 bases are TGTGCCAGCACCCCCTGGGAGCTTGCTGGAAACACCATATATTTT. Encoded protein: CASTPWELAGNTIYF.

J is TRBJ1-2 and V is TRBV30; D unclear. CDR1 is GTSNPN, CDR2 SVGIG, per germline (reference sequence). The CDR3 has 14 amino acids. V was cut by 2 bases and J by 4 bases, with 14 bases left in between. The chain's CDR3 is CAWSLAGRLYGYTF. CDR3 sequence (DNA): TGTGCCTGGAGTCTTGCGGGCAGGCTCTATGGCTACACCTTC.

This clone was counted between two and nine times. This rearrangement joins TRBV5-1 to TRBJ2-7; TRBD2 matches at 9 bases. CDR1 is SGHRS and CDR2 is YFSETQ in the germline V gene. The ends lost 5 bases at V and 5 bases at J; junction bases unmatched: 8. The CDR3 contains 14 residues. CDR3 DNA sequence: TGCGCCAGCAGAGCCGGGACTAGCATCCACGAGCAGTACTTC. The encoded protein is CASRAGTSIHEQYF.

This chain connects TRBV5-1 to TRBJ2-2, with D possibly TRBD2 on 5 matching bases. This CDR3 comprises 18 residues. Germline V gene lookup returns CDR1 SGHRS and CDR2 YFSETQ. The ends were cut back, 1 base at V and 5 bases at J, with 21 bases in the middle. CDR3 residues: CASSLPRGPSKDTGELFF. The CDR3 region has the DNA TGCGCCAGCAGCTTGCCCCGCGGGCCATCGAAGGATACCGGGGAGCTGTTTTTT.

V and J are TRBV7-9 and TRBJ1-1; 8 bases agree with TRBD1. CDR1 and CDR2 (germline): SEHNR, FQNEAQ (reference sequence). Germline trimming cut 4 bases from V and 1 base from J; bases unmatched to any gene: 5. The CDR3 consists of 15 residues. CDR3 sequence reads: CASSYPGQENTEAFF. DNA for the CDR3: TGTGCCAGCAGCTACCCGGGACAGGAGAACACTGAAGCTTTCTTT.

The chain recombines TRBV9 with TRBJ2-1, with 13 positions matching TRBD2. Losses at the gene ends were 4 bases for V and 8 bases for J; bases not matched to a gene: 9. Germline values: CDR1 SGDLS, CDR2 YYNGEE. The length of the CDR3 is 16 residues. The CDR3 region has the DNA TGTGCCAGCAGCCCGACCGGGACTAGCGGGATCGATGAGCAGTTCTTC. Residues: CASSPTGTSGIDEQFF.

The V and J genes are TRBV6-5 and TRBJ1-2; 9 nucleotides match TRBD1. Looked up from germline, CDR1 is MNHEY and CDR2 is SVGAGI. The CDR3 totals 13 residues. J gave up 4 bases and V 6 bases, and 3 bases lay outside the gene matches. The CDR3 coding sequence is TGTGCCAGCAGCCTGACAGGGGGCTATGGCTACACCTTC. Translation: CASSLTGGYGYTF.

The V gene is TRBV2, the J gene TRBJ2-7; 9 bases map to TRBD2. Per germline, CDR1 SNHLY and CDR2 FYNNEI. The CDR3 has 15 residues. Losses at the gene ends were 1 base for V and 4 bases for J; bases not matched to a gene: 5. The CDR3 DNA sequence: TGTGCCAGCAGTGAAGTTCTAGCGGGACAATACGAGCAGTACTTC. Its protein is CASSEVLAGQYEQYF. The complete variable domain, with remaining parts taken from reference TRBV2 and TRBJ2-7, reads EPEVTQTPSHQVTQMGQEVILRCVPISNHLYFYWYRQILGQKVEFLVSFYNNEISEKSEIFDDQFSVERPDGSNFTLKIRSTKLEDSAMYFCASSEVLAGQYEQYFGPGTRLTVT.